Sequencing of this T cell receptor beta chain was carried out in a study of beta chain features in type 1 diabetes. As for the study in general: The study found patients and healthy donors alike in age, gender and cell yields.

There are 19 residues in the CDR3. Deletions cut 3 bases from V and 0 bases from J, with 19 bases between. In germline, CDR1 is SGDLS, CDR2 YYNGEE. This clone was seen at least ten times. Expressed TCRB transcripts were sequenced because the entire RNA isolate underwent reverse transcription. Sequencing used immunoSEQ multiplex PCR; TCRdb keeps in-frame clones, though not all of them. The sample lists about 360,000 clones, around 12% occurring once. The receptor comes from a man younger than 30 in good health. The genes are TRBV9 and TRBJ2-6, with D tentatively TRBD1 (6 bases). Sample: naive CD4+ T cells from blood. In DNA, the CDR3 is TGTGCCAGCAGCGCTGCGACCGGGACACCTAACTCTGGGGCCAACGTCCTGACTTTC. Protein: CASSAATGTPNSGANVLTF.